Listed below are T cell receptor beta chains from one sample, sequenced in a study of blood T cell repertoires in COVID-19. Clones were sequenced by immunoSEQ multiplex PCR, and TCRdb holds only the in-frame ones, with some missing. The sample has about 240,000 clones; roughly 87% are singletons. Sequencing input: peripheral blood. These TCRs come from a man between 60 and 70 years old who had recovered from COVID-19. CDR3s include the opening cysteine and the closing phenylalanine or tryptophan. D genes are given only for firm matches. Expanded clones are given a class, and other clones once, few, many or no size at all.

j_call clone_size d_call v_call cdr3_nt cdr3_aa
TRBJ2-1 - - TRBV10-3 TGTGCCATCAGTGTGGTGGGCGATGAGCAGTTCTTC CAISVVGDEQFF
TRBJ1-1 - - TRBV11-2 TGTGCCAGCAGCTTAGCGCCGAGGGTTGAGGTCTTCTTT CASSLAPRVEVFF
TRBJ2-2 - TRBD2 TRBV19 TGTGCCAGTAGGAGAGGTCCTAGCGGGGGCCCTCCGGGCTGGGAGCTGTTTTTT CASRRGPSGGPPGWELFF
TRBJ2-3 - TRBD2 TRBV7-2 TGTGCCAGCAGCGGCTTTACTAGCGGGGGCATCACAGATACGCAGTATTTT CASSGFTSGGITDTQYF
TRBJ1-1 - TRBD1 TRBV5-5 TGTGCCAGCAGCCCGATACAGGGGTTGAACACTGAAGCTTTCTTT CASSPIQGLNTEAFF
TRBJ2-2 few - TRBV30 TGTGCCTGGAGTGAGTTGGCGGCCGGGGAGCTGTTTTTT CAWSELAAGELFF
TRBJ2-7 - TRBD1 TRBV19 TGTGCCAGTAGCTTCGGGACAGGGCCTTCCTACGAGCAGTACTTC CASSFGTGPSYEQYF
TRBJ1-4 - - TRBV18 TGTGCCAGCTCACCGATCAATCCAGATTATAATGAAAAACTGTTTTTT CASSPINPDYNEKLFF
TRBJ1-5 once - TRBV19 TGTGCCAGTAGTATCTATGCTGGAGTAAATCAGCCCCAGCATTTT CASSIYAGVNQPQHF
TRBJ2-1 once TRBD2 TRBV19 TGTGCCAGTAAAAGGGCTAGCGGGGGGACCTACAATGAGCAGTTCTTC CASKRASGGTYNEQFF
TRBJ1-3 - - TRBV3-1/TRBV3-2 TGTGCCAGCAGCCCCCGACAGAACCCCTCTGGAAACACCATATATTTT CASSPRQNPSGNTIYF
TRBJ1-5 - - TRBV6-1 TGTGCCAGCAGTGAAAGAGGGCGGGTGGGCAGACGTCAGCCCCAGCATTTT CASSERGRVGRRQPQHF
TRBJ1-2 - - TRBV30 TGTGCCTGGAGTATTGGGGGGGCTGGCTACACCTTC CAWSIGGAGYTF
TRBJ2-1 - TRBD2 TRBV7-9 TGTGCCAGCAGCTGGGGACTAGCGACCAATGAGCAGTTCTTC CASSWGLATNEQFF
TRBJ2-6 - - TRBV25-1 TGTGCCAGCACCCCCCCGTCTGGGGCCAACGTCCTGACTTTC CASTPPSGANVLTF
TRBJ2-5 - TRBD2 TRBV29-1 TGCAGCGTTGAAGGACTAGCGGGGAACCTCCGGACCCAGTACTTC CSVEGLAGNLRTQYF
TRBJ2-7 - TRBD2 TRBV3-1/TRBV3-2 TGTGCCAGCAGCCAAGTGATCAGCGGGGGGACCGAGCAGTACTTC CASSQVISGGTEQYF
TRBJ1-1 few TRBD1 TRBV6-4 TGTGCCAGCAGTGAGGAGCCGACAGGGGCTGAAGCTTTCTTT CASSEEPTGAEAFF
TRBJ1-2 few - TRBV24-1 TGTGCCACCAGTGATGGGGCTGGGGAAAGCGGCTACACCTTC CATSDGAGESGYTF
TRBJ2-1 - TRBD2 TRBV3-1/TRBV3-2 TGTGCCAGCAGTCTCATTAGCGGGGGGGCCTACAATGAGCAGTTCTTC CASSLISGGAYNEQFF
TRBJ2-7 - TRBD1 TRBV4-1 TGCGCCAGCAGCGATCCTACTTATTCCGACAGGGGCGAGCAGTACTTC CASSDPTYSDRGEQYF
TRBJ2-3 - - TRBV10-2 TGCGCCACCCAAGAATTCGACAGTAGGACAGATACGCAGTATTTT CATQEFDSRTDTQYF
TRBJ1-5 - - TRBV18 TGTGCCAGCTCACCGCCCGCAGGCCTGAGCAATCAGCCCCAGCATTTT CASSPPAGLSNQPQHF
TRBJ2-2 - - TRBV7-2 TGTGCCAGCAGCCCCCCAGGGTCCGGGGAGCTGTTTTTT CASSPPGSGELFF
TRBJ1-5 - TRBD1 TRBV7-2 TGTGCCAGCAGTCAGCAGGGGGCCTCAAATCAGCCCCAGCATTTT CASSQQGASNQPQHF
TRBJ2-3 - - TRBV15 TGTGCCACCAGCAGACAAGGATTAGCCACAGATACGCAGTATTTT CATSRQGLATDTQYF
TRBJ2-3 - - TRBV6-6 TGTGCCAGCATCTCTAGAGACAGACTTACAGATACGCAGTATTTT CASISRDRLTDTQYF
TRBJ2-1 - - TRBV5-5 TGTGCCAGCAGCTTGGGACAGTCCAATGAGCAGTTCTTC CASSLGQSNEQFF
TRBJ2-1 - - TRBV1 TGCACCAGCAGCCAAGATAGGACTAGCGGGGGGGCCGATAACAATGAGCAGTTCTTC CTSSQDRTSGGADNNEQFF
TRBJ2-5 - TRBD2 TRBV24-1 TGTGCCACCAGTGCCGGTAGCGGGGATCAAGAGACCCAGTACTTC CATSAGSGDQETQYF
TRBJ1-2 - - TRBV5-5 TGTGCCAGCAGCTTGACCCGGACGGAGGGCAGTGGCTACACCTTC CASSLTRTEGSGYTF
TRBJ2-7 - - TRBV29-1 TGCAGCGTTGGGAGTCGGTGGGAGCAGTACTTC CSVGSRWEQYF
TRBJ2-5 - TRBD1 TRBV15 TGTGCCACCAGCAGACCCGACAGGGTGGGCGAGACCCAGTACTTC CATSRPDRVGETQYF
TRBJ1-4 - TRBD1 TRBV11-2 TGTGCCAGCAGCTTAAGGACAGGGTCTAATGAAAAACTGTTTTTT CASSLRTGSNEKLFF
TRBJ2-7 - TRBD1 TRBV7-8 TGTGCCAGCAGCTTCGGGGCAGGGGGTGGGAACGAGCAGTACTTC CASSFGAGGGNEQYF
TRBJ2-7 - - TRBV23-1 TGCGCCAGCAGTCAATGGGGCAGGGGAAACGAGCAGTACTTC CASSQWGRGNEQYF
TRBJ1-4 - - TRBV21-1 TGTGCCAGGAGATGGACAGCAACTAATGAAAAACTGTTTTTT CARRWTATNEKLFF
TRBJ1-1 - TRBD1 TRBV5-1 TGCGCCAGCAGCGGACAGGGTGGGAGGAACACTGAAGCTTTCTTT CASSGQGGRNTEAFF
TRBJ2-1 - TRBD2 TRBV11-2 TGTGCCAGCAGCTCCTTTACAACCGGGGGGGACAATGAGCAGTTCTTC CASSSFTTGGDNEQFF
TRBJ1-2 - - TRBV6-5 TGTGCCAGCAGGGGAACAGGGTTCAACTATGGCTACACCTTC CASRGTGFNYGYTF
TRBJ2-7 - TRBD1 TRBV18 TGTGCCAGCTCCCCCAGGGACAGGAACCACGAGCAGTACTTC CASSPRDRNHEQYF
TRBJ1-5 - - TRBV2 TGTGCCACCACTCGAGGGCTGGCTCAGCCCCAGCATTTT CATTRGLAQPQHF
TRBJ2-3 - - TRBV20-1 TGCAGTGCTACTAGCACAGATACGCAGTATTTT CSATSTDTQYF
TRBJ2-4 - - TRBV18 TGTGCCAGCTCACCACGCTCCGTTGGCTTGGCGGGGCGGGAAGCCAAAAACATTCAGTACTTC CASSPRSVGLAGREAKNIQYF
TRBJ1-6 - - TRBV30 TGTGCCTGGAGATCCGGGACAAAAGGGTTGCCCCTCCACTTT CAWRSGTKGLPLHF
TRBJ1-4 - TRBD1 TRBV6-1 TGTGCCAGCAGTGACGACAGGGACATTTATAATGAAAAACTGTTTTTT CASSDDRDIYNEKLFF
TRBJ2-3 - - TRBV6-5 TGTGCCAGCAGTTACAGACACACAGATACGCAGTATTTT CASSYRHTDTQYF
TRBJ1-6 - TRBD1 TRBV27 TGTGCCAGCAGTCCGCCCCGGACAGGGGTAAATTCACCCCTCCACTTT CASSPPRTGVNSPLHF
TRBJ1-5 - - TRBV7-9 TGTGCCAGCAGCGCCCCAGGGGCGCAAGGCAATCAGCCCCAGCATTTT CASSAPGAQGNQPQHF
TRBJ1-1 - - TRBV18 TGTGCCAGCTCCATCGGGGAGACTGAAGCTTTCTTT CASSIGETEAFF
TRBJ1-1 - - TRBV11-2 TGTGCCAGCAGCTCCGTTTCGGGGAACACTGAAGCTTTCTTT CASSSVSGNTEAFF
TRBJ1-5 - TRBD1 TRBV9 TGTGCCAGCAGCGTAGGTTGGCAGGGGGACAATCAGCCCCAGCATTTT CASSVGWQGDNQPQHF
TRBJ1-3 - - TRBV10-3 TGTGCCATCCTAGCGGCAGGGCACGGAAACACCATATATTTT CAILAAGHGNTIYF
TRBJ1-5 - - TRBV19 TGTGCCAGTAGGGGGAGCAGTTCTAATAGCAATCAGCCCCAGCATTTT CASRGSSSNSNQPQHF
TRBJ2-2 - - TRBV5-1 TGCGCCAGCAGCTTGTATAGGGGCCACACCGGGGAGCTGTTTTTT CASSLYRGHTGELFF